This entry lists 31 T cell receptor beta chains sequenced from one sample in a study of OX40 agonist ivuxolimab in advanced cancers. TCRdb keeps only in-frame clones here, not all; method: immunoSEQ multiplex PCR. The table lists some 62,000 clones, approximately 89% of them singletons. Sequencing was performed on CD4+ or CD8+ T cells sorted from blood, taken in a trial of the OX40 agonist ivuxolimab. The receptors come from an adult with an advanced solid tumor such as melanoma, head and neck, liver or kidney cancer.

The chain joins TRBV4-2 to TRBJ1-1; possible D gene TRBD1, 6 bases. The CDR3 has 16 amino acids. V gave up 0 bases and J gave up 5 bases, with 16 bases separating them. CDR1 is LGHNA and CDR2 is YNFKEQ in the germline V gene. CDR3 amino acids: CASSQDRDTRETEAFF. CDR3 nucleotide sequence: TGTGCCAGCAGCCAAGATCGGGACACCCGTGAGACTGAAGCTTTCTTT.

J is TRBJ2-1 and V is TRBV4-3, with 8 bases matching TRBD2. The CDR3 spans 15 residues. Germline lookup yields CDR1 LGHNA and CDR2 YSLEER. The ends lost 5 bases at V and 3 bases at J; junction bases unmatched: 6. CDR3 amino acids: CASSAGLDHYNEQFF. The CDR3 nucleotides read TGCGCCAGCAGCGCGGGACTAGACCACTACAATGAGCAGTTCTTC.

This chain uses TRBV11-3 with TRBJ2-3; 9 bases agree with TRBD2. Germline assignment: CDR1 SGHNT and CDR2 YENEEA. The CDR3 is 15 residues long. The ends lost 6 bases at V and 3 bases at J; junction bases unmatched: 7. CDR3 loop: CASSSRTSDTDTQYF. The CDR3 DNA follows: TGTGCCAGCAGTTCAAGGACTAGCGATACAGATACGCAGTATTTT.

This chain links TRBV7-3 with TRBJ2-3; no clear D gene. The CDR3 is made up of 18 amino acids. Germline assignment: CDR1 SGHTA and CDR2 FQGTGA. Deletions cut 5 bases from V and 0 bases from J, with 21 bases between. The CDR3 protein is CASSQRPIDGKSTDTQYF. Here the CDR3 DNA reads TGTGCCAGCAGCCAACGCCCTATAGATGGGAAAAGCACAGATACGCAGTATTTT. Variable domain in full (rest from reference TRBV7-3 and TRBJ2-3): GAGVSQTPSNKVTEKGKYVELRCDPISGHTALYWYRQSLGQGPEFLIYFQGTGAADDSGLPNDRFFAVRPEGSVSTLKIQRTERGDSAVYLCASSQRPIDGKSTDTQYFGPGTRLTVL.

The J gene is TRBJ1-2, the V gene TRBV7-9; D call uncertain. CDR1 is SEHNR and CDR2 is FQNEAQ in the germline V gene (reference sequence). The CDR3 has 13 amino acids. V dropped 5 bases and J dropped 0 bases, with 7 bases sitting between them. CDR3 DNA: TGTGCCAGCAGCCCGGGAACTAACTATGGCTACACCTTC. This translates into CASSPGTNYGYTF.

The chain couples TRBV5-1 to TRBJ2-7, with 13 nucleotides matching TRBD2. CDR3 size: 16 residues. Germline trimming cut 3 bases from V and 4 bases from J; bases unmatched to any gene: 7. Germline V gives CDR1 SGHRS, CDR2 YFSETQ. CDR3 sequence: CASSSPGLAGSYEQYF. CDR3 nucleotide sequence: TGCGCCAGCAGCTCGCCGGGACTAGCGGGAAGTTACGAGCAGTACTTC.

The chain is built from TRBV10-2 and TRBJ1-2; TRBD1 matches at 7 bases. Unmatched junction bases numbered 11, after V lost 7 bases and J lost 6 bases. The germline V gene encodes CDR1 WSHSY and CDR2 SAAADI. This CDR3 spans 14 amino acids. DNA for the CDR3: TGCGCCAGCAAAGGACAGGATCTGGTCGATGGCTACACCTTC. It specifies CASKGQDLVDGYTF.

The rearrangement uses TRBV12-5 and TRBJ2-3; 7 bases line up with TRBD2. CDR3 length equals 15 residues. From germline, CDR1 is LGHNT and CDR2 FRNRAP. With 6 bases clipped from V and 0 bases from J, the junction kept 6 bases outside the gene matches. The DNA of the CDR3 is TGTGCTAGTGGGCATGGACTAGAAAGCACAGATACGCAGTATTTT. This sequence encodes CASGHGLESTDTQYF.

The chain uses TRBV2 and TRBJ2-1, with 8 bases matching TRBD2. This CDR3 contains 14 residues. CDR1 is SNHLY, CDR2 FYNNEI, per germline. Trimming at V came to 7 bases and at J to 8 bases, leaving 10 bases not matched to a gene. The CDR3 bases are TGTGCCAGCATCGGGACTAGGGTTGACCATGAGCAGTTCTTC. As protein: CASIGTRVDHEQFF.

This chain links TRBV12-5 with TRBJ1-4; D perhaps matches TRBD1 (5 bases). There are 15 residues in the CDR3. Germline V gene sequence: CDR1 LGHNT, CDR2 FRNRAP. V gave up 4 bases and J gave up 8 bases, with 17 bases separating them. DNA of the CDR3: TGTGCTAGTGGTTCGGGGGAAAGGCTTTTCGAAAAACTGTTTTTT. As protein: CASGSGERLFEKLFF.

The chain recombines TRBV4-1 with TRBJ2-5; D possibly corresponds to TRBD1 (5 bases). The CDR3 length is 16 residues. Germline assignment: CDR1 MGHRA and CDR2 YSYEKL. The V end was cut by 1 base, the J end by 1 base, with 13 bases between. CDR3 nucleotide sequence: TGCGCCAGCAGCCAAGTGACTGCAGGGCCCCAAGAGACCCAGTACTTC. Its translation is CASSQVTAGPQETQYF.

This clone has just a few counts. The rearrangement uses TRBV19 and TRBJ1-1; the D gene is possibly TRBD1 (6 bases). Per germline, CDR1 LNHDA and CDR2 SQIVND (reference sequence). The CDR3 totals 14 residues. V lost 3 bases, J lost 4 bases, and 12 bases lay in between. The CDR3 here is CASSMGSGATEAFF. CDR3 in DNA: TGTGCCAGTAGTATGGGATCAGGGGCCACTGAAGCTTTCTTT.

The chain links TRBV10-1 to TRBJ1-3; TRBD1 is a possible D gene (6 bases). Trimming cost V 2 bases and J 3 bases, with 11 bases left between them. From germline, CDR1 is WNHNN and CDR2 SYGVQD (reference sequence). The CDR3 is 15 amino acids. CDR3 loop: CASSEEQGFGNTIYF. The CDR3 DNA reads TGCGCCAGCAGTGAGGAACAGGGTTTTGGAAACACCATATATTTT.

This clone was found a few times. The chain recombines TRBV6-6 with TRBJ2-7; perhaps TRBD1 as D (5 bases). The germline gives CDR1 MNHNY, CDR2 SVGAGI (reference sequence). Trimming took off 0 bases at V and 3 bases at J, with 9 bases between the two ends. This CDR3 is 14 amino acids long. For the CDR3, the DNA is TGTGCCAGCAGTTACTCGACGCAGGGCTACGAGCAGTACTTC. It yields the protein CASSYSTQGYEQYF.

The chain links TRBV6-1 to TRBJ2-7; 7 bases match TRBD1. The CDR3 totals 14 residues. The junction had 5 bases not matched to a gene; V was cut back by 4 bases and J by 2 bases. The germline CDR1 and CDR2 sequences are MNHNS and SASEGT. The CDR3 loop reads CASSGIGQAYEQYF. The CDR3 DNA reads TGTGCCAGCAGTGGAATTGGACAGGCCTACGAGCAGTACTTC.

The chain is built from TRBV9 and TRBJ2-7; D is perhaps TRBD2 (6 bases). The CDR3 length is 13 residues. Trimming stripped 0 bases from V and 5 bases from J, with 9 bases between. Per the germline V gene, CDR1 is SGDLS and CDR2 is YYNGEE. The CDR3 reads CASSVGSGDEQYF. Here the CDR3 DNA reads TGTGCCAGCAGCGTAGGATCGGGGGACGAGCAGTACTTC.

The J gene is TRBJ2-7, the V gene TRBV11-2; D is tentatively TRBD1 or TRBD2 (5 bases each). The CDR3 extends over 14 amino acids. CDR1 is SGHAT, CDR2 FQNNGV, per germline. V was pared by 5 bases and J by 5 bases, with 16 bases between. The CDR3 sequence is CASSRDSFGNEQYF. The CDR3 nucleotides are TGTGCCAGCAGCAGAGACAGTTTCGGGAACGAGCAGTACTTC.

The genes are TRBV5-6 and TRBJ2-1; D unresolved. There are 16 residues in the CDR3. Trimming stripped 4 bases from V and 0 bases from J, with 14 bases between. Germline-derived CDR1 and CDR2 are SGHDT and YYEEEE. DNA for the CDR3: TGTGCCAGCAGCCCGGGCGTGGGCGGCTCCTACAATGAGCAGTTCTTC. Translated, it gives CASSPGVGGSYNEQFF.

The chain employs TRBV19 and TRBJ2-2; no firm D call. Germline loops: CDR1 LNHDA, CDR2 SQIVND (reference sequence). V was trimmed by 11 bases and J by 3 bases, leaving 4 bases between them. CDR3 length equals 10 residues. The CDR3 loop reads CAVYTGELFF. CDR3 DNA sequence: TGTGCCGTCTACACCGGGGAGCTGTTTTTT. Filled out from reference TRBV19 and TRBJ2-2, the complete variable domain reads DGGITQSPKYLFRKEGQNVTLSCEQNLNHDAMYWYRQDPGQGLRLIYYSQIVNDFQKGDIAEGYSVSREKKESFPLTVTSAQKNPTAFYLCAVYTGELFFGEGSRLTVL.

Details on this clone: Other nucleotide sequences in the sample specify the same CDR3. This rearrangement joins TRBV19 to TRBJ2-7; 8 nucleotides match TRBD2. Looked up from germline, CDR1 is LNHDA and CDR2 is SQIVND (reference sequence). The CDR3 extends over 13 amino acids. Trimming at V came to 3 bases and at J to 3 bases, leaving 1 base not matched to a gene. CDR3: CASSITSGYEQYF. In DNA, the CDR3 is TGTGCCAGTAGTATTACTAGCGGCTACGAGCAGTACTTC.

This sequence joins TRBV10-3 and TRBJ2-2; no reliable D call. This CDR3 contains 12 residues. Germline CDR1 is ENHRY and CDR2 is SYGVKD. Trimming removed 7 bases from V and 6 bases from J, with 9 bases in between. The CDR3 DNA is TGTGCCATCAACGAACCACCCGGGGAGCTGTTTTTT. Encoded protein: CAINEPPGELFF.

The chain uses TRBV6-5 and TRBJ2-7; D perhaps matches TRBD2 (6 bases). Germline loops: CDR1 MNHEY, CDR2 SVGAGI. The length of the CDR3 is 13 residues. V dropped 3 bases and J dropped 4 bases, with 10 bases sitting between them. CDR3 bases: TGTGCCAGCAGTTATGGAGGGTTGTACGAGCAGTACTTC. Translated: CASSYGGLYEQYF.

The rearrangement links TRBV11-2 to TRBJ2-1, with unresolved D. Germline V lookup: CDR1 SGHAT, CDR2 FQNNGV. Trimming took 9 bases from V and 0 from J, leaving 18 bases between them. The CDR3 loop spans 16 amino acids. CDR3 bases: TGTGCCAGTGTTGGGCCCGGACGAAGCTCCTACAATGAGCAGTTCTTC. Protein sequence: CASVGPGRSSYNEQFF.

To note about this clone: The sample contains more than one DNA sequence encoding this CDR3. In DNA form, the CDR3 reads TGCAGCGTTGAATACTCCTACAATGAGCAGTTCTTC. As protein: CSVEYSYNEQFF. The chain couples TRBV29-1 to TRBJ2-1; the D is unclear. The CDR3 is made up of 12 amino acids. With 2 bases removed from V and 0 bases from J, the gap between germline ends came to 2 bases. The V gene's germline CDR1 is SQVTM and CDR2 ANQGSEA.

The CDR3 loop is CASSYTGAYTEAFF. The CDR3 DNA reads TGTGCCAGCAGCTATACAGGGGCTTACACTGAAGCTTTCTTT. The chain uses TRBV5-8 and TRBJ1-1; 7 bases agree with TRBD1. The V gene end was trimmed by 3 bases and the J gene end by 3 bases; junction bases not matched to a gene: 5. The CDR3 has 14 amino acids. Germline values: CDR1 SGHTS, CDR2 YDEGEE. The full variable domain, rest sourced from reference TRBV5-8 and TRBJ1-1, is EAGVTQSPTHLIKTRGQQATLRCSPISGHTSVYWYQQALGLGLQFLLWYDEGEERNRGNFPPRFSGRQFPNYSSELNVNALELEDSALYLCASSYTGAYTEAFFGQGTRLTVV.

J is TRBJ2-7 and V is TRBV4-2, with D possibly matching TRBD2 (6 bases). Looked up from germline, CDR1 is LGHNA and CDR2 is YNFKEQ. The CDR3 covers 16 residues. V lost 3 bases, J lost 0 bases, and 15 bases lay in between. The CDR3 nucleotides are TGTGCCAGCAGCCAGCCGTCTAGCGAGAGCTCCTACGAGCAGTACTTC. Its translation: CASSQPSSESSYEQYF.

The CDR3 loop is CASSAFDRVLRTSGTYNEQFF. As DNA, the CDR3 is TGCGCCAGCAGCGCCTTCGACAGGGTTCTGCGCACTAGCGGGACCTACAATGAGCAGTTCTTC. The chain links TRBV5-1 to TRBJ2-1; 10 nucleotides agree with TRBD2. Trimming removed 4 bases from V and 2 bases from J; junction bases left unmatched: 21. Per germline, CDR1 SGHRS and CDR2 YFSETQ. The CDR3 contains 21 residues.

The rearrangement uses TRBV23-1 and TRBJ2-1, with 12 nucleotides matching TRBD1. TRBV23-1 is known as an ORF, though its function is uncertain. V lost 6 bases to trimming and J lost 8 bases; unmatched junction nucleotides: 5. The CDR3 runs 14 residues. For the CDR3, the DNA is TGCGCCAGCAGGGAGGGACAGGGGGCAGATGAGCAGTTCTTC. As protein: CASREGQGADEQFF.

The chain uses TRBV7-9 and TRBJ2-5, with unresolved D. Deletions cut 4 bases from V and 1 base from J, with 4 bases between. Germline V gives CDR1 SEHNR, CDR2 FQNEAQ (reference sequence). The CDR3 has 12 residues. CDR3 protein: CASSSTQETQYF. The CDR3 nucleotides are TGTGCCAGCAGCTCCACCCAAGAGACCCAGTACTTC. Complete variable domain (other parts from reference TRBV7-9 and TRBJ2-5): DTGVSQNPRHKITKRGQNVTFRCDPISEHNRLYWYRQTLGQGPEFLTYFQNEAQLEKSRLLSDRFSAERPKGSFSTLEIQRTEQGDSAMYLCASSSTQETQYFGPGTRLLVL.

This sequence joins TRBV7-9 and TRBJ2-5; D possibly corresponds to TRBD1 (5 bases). V gave up 5 bases and J gave up 5 bases, with 18 bases separating them. This CDR3 spans 15 amino acids. From germline, CDR1 is SEHNR and CDR2 FQNEAQ (reference sequence). Here the CDR3 reads CASSADQGLWETQYF. Written as DNA, the CDR3 is TGTGCCAGCAGCGCCGATCAGGGATTGTGGGAGACCCAGTACTTC.

The rearrangement joins TRBV9 to TRBJ2-7; 9 bases agree with TRBD1. CDR1 is SGDLS and CDR2 is YYNGEE in the germline V gene. The CDR3 consists of 14 residues. V lost 4 bases to trimming and J lost 5 bases; unmatched junction nucleotides: 7. CDR3 DNA: TGTGCCAGCAGCTCTCCCGGGACAGGGAACGAGCAGTACTTC. This gives the protein CASSSPGTGNEQYF.